This T cell receptor beta chain originates from a study of breast tumors, draining lymph nodes, adjacent tissues. Axillary draining lymph nodes of breast cancer patients supplied the node samples. This clonotype was observed many times. Via MiXCR, TCRdb re-called the multiplex PCR reads, giving one row per CDR3 protein. Among about 220,000 distinct CDR3 sequences listed, less than 45% were seen once. The V gene's germline CDR1 is LNHNV and CDR2 YYDKDF (reference sequence). This CDR3 is built from 16 residues. Trimming took 1 base from V and 4 from J; bases not matched to a gene: 1. The sequence derives from a female donor with breast cancer. Some clones in this sample may be carry-over from other donors' samples. The chain employs TRBV15 and TRBJ2-1, with TRBD2 matching over 13 bases. Input material: axillary lymph node tissue. CDR3 residues: CATSRAGLAGYNEQFF. The CDR3 DNA follows: TGTGCCACCAGCAGAGCGGGACTAGCGGGATACAATGAGCAGTTCTTC.